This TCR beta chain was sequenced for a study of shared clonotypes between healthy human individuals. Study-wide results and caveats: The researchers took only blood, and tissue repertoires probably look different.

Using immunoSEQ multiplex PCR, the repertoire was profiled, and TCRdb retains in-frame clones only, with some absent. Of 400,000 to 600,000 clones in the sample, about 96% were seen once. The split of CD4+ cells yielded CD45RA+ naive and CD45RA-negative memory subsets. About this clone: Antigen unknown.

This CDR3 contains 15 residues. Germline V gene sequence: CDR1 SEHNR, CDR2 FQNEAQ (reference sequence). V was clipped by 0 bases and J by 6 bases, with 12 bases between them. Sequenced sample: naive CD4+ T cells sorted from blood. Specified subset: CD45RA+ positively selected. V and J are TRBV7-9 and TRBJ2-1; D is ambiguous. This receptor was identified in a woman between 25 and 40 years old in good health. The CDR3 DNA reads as TGTGCCAGCAGCTTAGCGGCTCCCTGGGGCAATGAGCAGTTCTTC. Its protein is CASSLAAPWGNEQFF.